What follows is one T cell receptor (beta chain) and its context. This specimen belongs to a study of blood T cell repertoires in COVID-19. This table comes from immunoSEQ multiplex PCR, and its TCRdb copy is limited to in-frame clones, with some not included. The sample holds more than 250,000 clones; around 88% are singletons and the top ten take around 1.2%. V was clipped by 4 bases and J by 0 bases, with 9 bases between them. CDR1 GTSNPN and CDR2 SVGIG come from the germline V gene (reference sequence). The CDR3 loop spans 14 amino acids. This clonotype was sampled from a woman in her forties or fifties with acute or convalescent COVID-19. The V and J genes are TRBV30 and TRBJ2-2; a possible D gene is TRBD1 (5 bases). The specimen sequenced was peripheral blood. This CDR3 reads CAWTTVANTGELFF. CDR3 in DNA: TGTGCCTGGACGACAGTGGCGAACACCGGGGAGCTGTTTTTT. Combining the CDR3 with reference TRBV30 and TRBJ2-2 gives the whole variable domain SQTIHQWPATLVQPVGSPLSLECTVEGTSNPNLYWYRQAAGRGLQLLFYSVGIGQISSEVPQNLSASRPQDRQFILSSKKLLLSDSGFYLCAWTTVANTGELFFGEGSRLTVL.